This T cell receptor (beta chain) was sequenced in a study of shared clonotypes between healthy human individuals. The CDR3 runs to 12 residues. Germline V gene sequence: CDR1 GTSNPN, CDR2 SVGIG (reference sequence). The V end lost 2 bases, the J end lost 7 bases, and 11 bases lay between the germline ends. TCRdb keeps only in-frame clones here, not all; method: immunoSEQ multiplex PCR. Of 400,000 to 600,000 clones listed, 70% to 80% were seen once; the top ten hold 13%. The chain uses TRBV30 and TRBJ1-2; D is uncertain. Specimen: PBMCs. The sequence came from a woman aged 40 to 50 in good health. Some clones in this sample may be carry-over from other donors' samples. This CDR3 is CAWSLKLGGYTF. CDR3 DNA sequence: TGTGCCTGGAGTTTGAAGTTAGGTGGCTACACCTTC.